A selection of T cell receptor beta chains follows, all from one sample in a study of blood T cell repertoires in COVID-19. Clones were read by immunoSEQ multiplex PCR, and TCRdb kept only the in-frame ones, dropping some. The table lists some 68,000 clones, roughly nine tenths of them singletons. Sequencing was carried out using peripheral blood. These receptor sequences come from a man aged 50-59 years with active COVID-19. Each CDR3 is given with its conserved first and last residue. Fields, in order: J gene, clone size, V gene, CDR3 length, D gene, CDR3 DNA, CDR3 protein. A D gene is named only where the DNA matches it firmly. A clone size is listed for some rows: how often the clone was seen (once, few, many), or a class if it is expanded.

TRBJ1-3 - TRBV23-1 17 - TGCGCCAGCAGTCTAGAACCGGGACAAGACTCTGGAAACACCATATATTTT CASSLEPGQDSGNTIYF
TRBJ2-7 - TRBV7-9 13 - TGTGCCAGCAGCTCCGACTACAGCTACGAGCAGTACTTC CASSSDYSYEQYF
TRBJ2-7 - TRBV5-4 15 TRBD2 TGTGCCAGCAGCTTAACTAGCGGGGGGGGTCGGGAGCAGTACTTC CASSLTSGGGREQYF
TRBJ1-2 - TRBV9 17 - TGTGCCAGCAGCAACCGGGGAGGGGCGCTCCGACTCTATGGCTACACCTTC CASSNRGGALRLYGYTF
TRBJ2-7 - TRBV5-6 14 TRBD1 TGTGCCAGCAGCTTGGGGACAGGGCACTACGAGCAGTACTTC CASSLGTGHYEQYF
TRBJ2-5 - TRBV6-6 14 - TGTGCCAGCAGTTACAGGTTAGCAGCGGAGACCCAGTACTTC CASSYRLAAETQYF
TRBJ1-6 - TRBV2 16 - TGTGCCAGCAGGACCCTAGGGAGCTCCTATAATTCACCCCTCCACTTT CASRTLGSSYNSPLHF
TRBJ2-2 few TRBV5-5 14 - TGTGCCAGCAGGCTGACAGGATGGACCGGGGAGCTGTTTTTT CASRLTGWTGELFF
TRBJ1-2 once TRBV5-1 14 - TGCGCCAGCAGCTTGGAACAGCCCAACTATGGCTACACCTTC CASSLEQPNYGYTF
TRBJ2-7 - TRBV19 16 TRBD1 TGTGCCAGTAGCCTCCAGTTTCGGGACAGGGTTTACGAGCAGTACTTC CASSLQFRDRVYEQYF
TRBJ1-2 - TRBV6-1 15 TRBD1 TGTGCCAGCAGTGAAGCCCTAGGGGACAGCTATGGCTACACCTTC CASSEALGDSYGYTF
TRBJ1-2 few TRBV6-5 15 - TGTGCCAGCAGTTACTCACCCCAGGGTACCTATGGCTACACCTTC CASSYSPQGTYGYTF
TRBJ1-1 - TRBV4-1 11 - TGCGCCAGCAGCCAAGAACGACAGGCTTTCTTT CASSQERQAFF
TRBJ2-1 - TRBV5-1 17 TRBD1 TGCGCCAGCAGCTTATCGGTACAGGGGATTTCCTACAATGAGCAGTTCTTC CASSLSVQGISYNEQFF
TRBJ1-2 - TRBV6-2/TRBV6-3 16 - TGTGCCAGCAGTTACGGGGCAGGGGTATCCAACTATGGCTACACCTTC CASSYGAGVSNYGYTF
TRBJ1-5 - TRBV2 14 TRBD1 TGTGCCAGCAGTGAGACAGGGTCGGAACAGCCCCAGCATTTT CASSETGSEQPQHF
TRBJ2-1 - TRBV7-2 18 TRBD2 TGTGCCAGCAGCCCTAAGGTCGGGGAGCGGGGGAGCTACAATGAGCAGTTCTTC CASSPKVGERGSYNEQFF
TRBJ2-1 - TRBV4-1 13 - TGCGCCAGCAGCCAAGATAAGACAGCGGGGCAGTTCTTC CASSQDKTAGQFF
TRBJ1-5 many TRBV7-9 14 - TGTGCCAGCAGCTTGGGCTTAAGCAATCAGCCCCAGCATTTT CASSLGLSNQPQHF
TRBJ2-5 - TRBV21-1 14 - TGTGCCAGCAGGCAACAGGGGGCGATTGGGACCCAGTACTTC CASRQQGAIGTQYF
TRBJ2-3 - TRBV4-3 16 TRBD2 TGCGCCAGCAGCCACCCCAGATCTGGGGGGGCAGATACGCAGTATTTT CASSHPRSGGADTQYF
TRBJ1-4 - TRBV6-5 14 TRBD1 TGTGCCAGCACCACCCAAGGAAACAGGGGTGAACTGTTTTTT CASTTQGNRGELFF
TRBJ1-3 once TRBV5-5 13 - TGTGCCAGCACCACACCGACACTCAGGACCATATATTTT CASTTPTLRTIYF
TRBJ2-1 - TRBV10-3 13 - TGTGCCACCAGTCTCCAGGGGGAGGATGAGCAGTTCTTC CATSLQGEDEQFF
TRBJ1-1 few TRBV2 14 - TGTGCCAGCAACCTGGGGGGGGCGAACACTGAAGCTTTCTTT CASNLGGANTEAFF
TRBJ2-1 - TRBV2 15 TRBD2 TGTGCCAGCAGGGGACTAGCGGGGAGTAACAATGAGCAGTTCTTC CASRGLAGSNNEQFF
TRBJ2-1 - TRBV9 13 TRBD2 TGTGCCAGCAGTAAGACTAGCGGGGAATACGGGTTCTTC CASSKTSGEYGFF
TRBJ1-4 - TRBV4-3 15 - TGCGCCAGCAGCCTGAGTCGCCAAACTAATGAAAAACTGTTTTTT CASSLSRQTNEKLFF
TRBJ1-1 - TRBV19 16 TRBD1 TGTGCCAGTAGTTTCAGACAGGGCTACATGAACACTGAAGCTTTCTTT CASSFRQGYMNTEAFF
TRBJ2-7 few TRBV11-1 14 - TGTGCCAGCAGCTTAGAAGTAGCCTCCTACGAGCAGTACTTC CASSLEVASYEQYF
TRBJ2-1 - TRBV4-1 15 TRBD2 TGCGCCAGCAGCTTGGGTGCTAGCGGGGCCAATGAGCAGTTCTTC CASSLGASGANEQFF
TRBJ2-1 - TRBV14 15 TRBD1 TGTGCCAGGGTAAAACGACAGGGGTTCTACAATGAGCAGTTCTTC CARVKRQGFYNEQFF
TRBJ2-7 - TRBV4-1 13 - TGCGCCAGCAGCCCGATAGGGAGAAACGAGCAGTACTTC CASSPIGRNEQYF
TRBJ2-7 medium-sized TRBV6-1 15 TRBD2 TGTGCCAGCAGTGAAGACGGCGGGGGGGCTGACGAGCAGTACTTC CASSEDGGGADEQYF
TRBJ1-6 - TRBV15 15 - TGTGCCACCAGCAGAGATGGGGCACGGAATTCACCCCTCCACTTT CATSRDGARNSPLHF
TRBJ1-1 - TRBV7-2 14 - TGTGCCAGCAGCTTCGGACAAACCAACACTGAAGCTTTCTTT CASSFGQTNTEAFF
TRBJ2-2 - TRBV7-9 12 - TGTGCCAGCAGCACAGGGTCGGGGGAGCTGTTTTTT CASSTGSGELFF
TRBJ2-1 - TRBV4-1 14 TRBD2 TGCGCCAGCAGCCAAGCCGGGGGGGAAGATGAGCAGTTCTTC CASSQAGGEDEQFF
TRBJ2-1 - TRBV6-4 15 TRBD2 TGTGCCAGCAGTGGGGGACTAGCGGGGGACAATGAGCAGTTCTTC CASSGGLAGDNEQFF
TRBJ2-1 - TRBV12-3/TRBV12-4 11 - TGTGCCAGCAGTGCACTGACAGAGCAGTTCTTC CASSALTEQFF
TRBJ2-7 - TRBV4-1 15 TRBD1 TGCGCCAGCAGCCAAGCTGGGACAGGGGGCTGGGAGCAGTACTTC CASSQAGTGGWEQYF
TRBJ1-1 few TRBV19 15 - TGTGCCAGTATGTGGGGCGTGGGGGCGAGCACTGAAGCTTTCTTT CASMWGVGASTEAFF
TRBJ2-2 - TRBV4-1 13 - TGCGCCAGCAGCCTTCGAACTGCCGGGGAGCTGTTTTTT CASSLRTAGELFF
TRBJ2-7 - TRBV19 13 TRBD1 TGTGCCACCTCTCGGGACAGGGCTTCCGAGCAGTACTTC CATSRDRASEQYF
TRBJ2-7 once TRBV30 11 - TGTGCCTGGAAATCGGTGTACGAGCAGTACTTC CAWKSVYEQYF
TRBJ2-3 - TRBV5-4 16 TRBD2 TGTGCCAGCAGCCGCGGGGGGGCCACCTTGACAGATACGCAGTATTTT CASSRGGATLTDTQYF
TRBJ2-7 - TRBV7-9 15 TRBD1 TGTGCCAGCGCAGAGTGGGGGACAGGGAGCCACGAGCAGTACTTC CASAEWGTGSHEQYF
TRBJ1-3 - TRBV6-1 16 - TGTGCCAGCAGTGAGCACGGAGGGAGGTCTGGAAACACCATATATTTT CASSEHGGRSGNTIYF